One sample yielded the 24 T cell receptor beta chains listed below, sequenced in a study of CD8 T cells in Susac syndrome. RNA amounts of about 0.5 to 1 ug underwent reverse transcription with random hexamers. TCRdb re-called the immunoSEQ multiplex PCR reads with MiXCR, one entry per CDR3 protein. Of roughly 120,000 distinct CDR3 sequences in the sample, approximately 93% are singletons; the top ten hold roughly 0.31%. Sequences were obtained from CD8+ T cells from PBMCs. Receptors originate from a human donor with multiple sclerosis.

J is TRBJ2-1 and V is TRBV5-6; D not certain. The CDR3 length is 15 residues. Germline V gene lookup returns CDR1 SGHDT and CDR2 YYEEEE. The V gene lost 3 bases and the J gene lost 0 bases, with 10 bases spanning the gap. The CDR3 DNA sequence: TGTGCCAGCAGCTCCGGGTCAAACTCCTACAATGAGCAGTTCTTC. Its translation: CASSSGSNSYNEQFF.

The V and J genes are TRBV19 and TRBJ1-4, with D unresolved. The V end was cut by 7 bases, the J end by 7 bases, with 7 bases between. The V gene's germline CDR1 is LNHDA and CDR2 SQIVND (reference sequence). The CDR3 covers 11 residues. The CDR3 DNA is TGTGCCAGTAATTCGGGTGAAAAACTGTTTTTT. It is translated as CASNSGEKLFF.

The rearrangement uses TRBV5-1 and TRBJ2-2; 10 bases line up with TRBD1. CDR1 SGHRS and CDR2 YFSETQ come from the germline V gene. Trimming cost V 6 bases and J 4 bases; bases outside gene matches: 6. The CDR3 extends over 15 amino acids. CDR3 residues: CASNHWDRGTGELFF. CDR3 nucleotides: TGCGCCAGCAATCACTGGGACAGGGGCACCGGGGAGCTGTTTTTT.

CDR3 amino acids: CASSDSPGTGGAYHEQYF. As DNA, the CDR3 is TGTGCCAGCAGTGATTCTCCCGGGACAGGGGGCGCGTACCACGAGCAGTACTTC. The chain employs TRBV6-1 and TRBJ2-7; 12 bases agree with TRBD1. V lost 3 bases, J lost 5 bases, and 14 bases stayed unmatched. CDR1 and CDR2 (germline): MNHNS, SASEGT. The CDR3 is made up of 18 amino acids.

The chain recombines TRBV24-1 with TRBJ2-3, with D maybe TRBD2 (6 bases). V dropped 7 bases and J dropped 5 bases, with 12 bases sitting between them. The CDR3 contains 13 residues. In germline, CDR1 is KGHDR, CDR2 SFDVKD. CDR3 DNA sequence: TGTGCCACCAGCGAGACTAGACAAGATACGCAGTATTTT. Amino acid sequence: CATSETRQDTQYF.

This chain links TRBV6-1 with TRBJ2-3, with D maybe TRBD1 (5 bases). The CDR3 sequence is 14 residues long. V lost 6 bases and J 2 bases, leaving 12 bases between the germline ends. Germline values: CDR1 MNHNS, CDR2 SASEGT. Here the CDR3 DNA reads TGTGCCAGCAGCGACAGTGGGTACACAGATACGCAGTATTTT. Its protein is CASSDSGYTDTQYF.

V usage is TRBV27 and J usage is TRBJ2-4, with 8 bases matching TRBD1. J gave up 7 bases and V 5 bases, and 7 bases lay outside the gene matches. The CDR3 extends over 14 amino acids. Germline values: CDR1 MNHEY, CDR2 SMNVEV (reference sequence). In DNA, the CDR3 is TGTGCCAGCAGTCCTCCGGACAGGGCTAACATTCAGTACTTC. Its protein product is CASSPPDRANIQYF.

The chain employs TRBV5-4 and TRBJ2-7; D remains unclear. The CDR3 totals 12 residues. V was pared by 4 bases and J by 5 bases, with 10 bases between. CDR1 is SGHNT and CDR2 is YYREEE in the germline V gene (reference sequence). CDR3 in DNA: TGTGCCAGCAGCCCCCGGCCCCACGAGCAGTACTTC. Its protein is CASSPRPHEQYF.

The V and J genes are TRBV13 and TRBJ2-1, with unresolved D. Trimming removed 4 bases from V and 0 bases from J, with 10 bases in between. The CDR3 covers 15 residues. Germline loops: CDR1 PRHDT, CDR2 FYEKMQ (reference sequence). The CDR3 here is CASSSSSSSYNEQFF. In nucleotides, the CDR3 is TGTGCCAGCAGCTCAAGTTCCAGCTCCTACAATGAGCAGTTCTTC.

This chain joins TRBV5-1 and TRBJ1-1; 8 bases match TRBD1. The CDR3 length is 17 residues. V dropped 5 bases and J dropped 4; count of bases not matched to a gene: 16. Germline CDR1 is SGHRS and CDR2 is YFSETQ. CDR3 region: CASSPALLGQGITEAFF. For the CDR3, the DNA is TGCGCCAGCAGTCCTGCCCTTCTTGGACAGGGCATCACTGAAGCTTTCTTT.

The chain couples TRBV24-1 to TRBJ2-3; weak D call: TRBD2 (7 bases). Germline loops: CDR1 KGHDR, CDR2 SFDVKD. Trimming shortened V by 8 bases and J by 0 bases, and 11 bases separated the two germline ends. This CDR3 spans 14 amino acids. The CDR3 loop is CATKAGASTDTQYF. CDR3 nucleotide sequence: TGTGCCACCAAGGCGGGGGCGAGCACAGATACGCAGTATTTT.

This chain links TRBV9 with TRBJ1-6; possible D gene TRBD1, 5 bases. The CDR3 is made up of 15 amino acids. From germline, CDR1 is SGDLS and CDR2 YYNGEE. Deletions cut 4 bases from V and 6 bases from J, with 14 bases between. The CDR3 loop is CASSSGTERNSPLHF. The CDR3 DNA is TGTGCCAGCAGCTCGGGGACGGAACGTAATTCACCCCTCCACTTT.

The J gene is TRBJ2-1, the V gene TRBV27; 9 bases are shared with TRBD1. The germline gives CDR1 MNHEY, CDR2 SMNVEV (reference sequence). V lost 5 bases and J lost 8; bases outside the gene matches: 4. The CDR3 totals 13 residues. CDR3 bases: TGTGCCAGCAGTCCGGGACAGGGCGATGAGCAGTTCTTC. Translation gives CASSPGQGDEQFF.

This sequence joins TRBV20-1 and TRBJ2-5, with 9 bases identical to TRBD1. The germline V gene encodes CDR1 DFQATT and CDR2 SNEGSKA (reference sequence). The CDR3 is made up of 15 amino acids. V was clipped by 2 bases and J by 10 bases; unmatched bases: 14. The CDR3: CSARLLAVGGQGQYF. CDR3 bases: TGCAGTGCTAGACTCCTAGCGGTGGGGGGACAGGGCCAGTACTTC.

The rearrangement uses TRBV11-2 and TRBJ2-7, with D possibly TRBD2 on 6 matching bases. Per the germline V gene, CDR1 is SGHAT and CDR2 is FQNNGV. This CDR3 spans 15 amino acids. V was trimmed by 4 bases and J by 1 base, leaving 14 bases between them. CDR3 region: CASSSGTQFSYEQYF. DNA for the CDR3: TGTGCCAGCAGCTCCGGGACTCAATTTTCCTACGAGCAGTACTTC.

V and J are TRBV19 and TRBJ2-7; 7 nucleotides match TRBD1. V trimming: 11 bases; J trimming: 4 bases; junction bases outside the gene matches: 20. The CDR3 is made up of 16 amino acids. Germline assignment: CDR1 LNHDA and CDR2 SQIVND (reference sequence). CDR3: CAHVRDSRWPVYEQYV. The CDR3 coding sequence is TGTGCCCACGTCCGGGACAGCCGCTGGCCGGTTTACGAGCAGTACGTC.

V gene TRBV5-6 combines with J gene TRBJ2-7; D is perhaps TRBD2 (6 bases). Per the germline V gene, CDR1 is SGHDT and CDR2 is YYEEEE. Trimming removed 4 bases at V and 1 base at J, with 9 bases between. The CDR3 consists of 13 residues. CDR3 sequence reads: CASSRRGSYEQYV. CDR3 sequence (DNA): TGTGCCAGCAGCCGTCGGGGGTCCTACGAGCAGTACGTC.

The CDR3 region is CASSDGLAAYNEQFF. The CDR3 coding sequence is TGTGCCAGCAGCGATGGACTAGCGGCCTACAATGAGCAGTTCTTC. This chain connects TRBV14 to TRBJ2-1, with 10 bases matching TRBD2. This CDR3 region has 15 residues. V lost 5 bases, J lost 2 bases, and 3 bases stayed unmatched. Germline CDR1 SGHDN, CDR2 FVKESK.

The chain is built from TRBV24-1 and TRBJ1-1; D might be TRBD1 (5 bases). CDR1 and CDR2 from the germline V gene are KGHDR and SFDVKD. Trimming removed 7 bases from V and 0 bases from J, with 8 bases in between. The CDR3 contains 13 residues. CDR3 loop: CATRDKMNTEAFF. The CDR3 nucleotides read TGTGCCACCAGGGACAAGATGAACACTGAAGCTTTCTTT.

This clonotype showed up just a few times. This sequence joins TRBV7-6 and TRBJ2-7; D is unclear. Trimming cost V 1 base and J 4 bases, with 8 bases left between them. This CDR3 has 13 residues. CDR1 is SGHVS and CDR2 is FNYEAQ in the germline V gene. CDR3 in amino acids: CASSLGPGYEQYF. In nucleotides, the CDR3 is TGTGCCAGCAGCTTAGGCCCCGGGTACGAGCAGTACTTC.

The CDR3 DNA follows: TGTGCCAGCAGCTCAATTGGGGGGGCGATCCATGAAAAACTGTTTTTT. As protein: CASSSIGGAIHEKLFF. V gene TRBV7-9 combines with J gene TRBJ1-4, with a weak D call TRBD1 (6 bases). V shed 4 bases and J shed 6 bases, with 18 bases lying between them. The germline V gene has CDR1 SEHNR and CDR2 FQNEAQ (reference sequence). This CDR3 has 16 amino acids.

The J gene is TRBJ1-2, the V gene TRBV9; D is ambiguous. The CDR3 contains 13 residues. CDR1 is SGDLS, CDR2 YYNGEE, per germline. V shed 0 bases and J shed 8 bases, with 11 bases lying between them. The CDR3 protein is CASSVGPNRGYTF. CDR3 nucleotides: TGTGCCAGCAGCGTAGGTCCCAACCGGGGCTACACCTTC.

The chain has TRBV27 and TRBJ1-5; D is undetermined. The CDR3 runs to 12 residues. Trimming took 5 bases from V and 7 from J, leaving 9 bases between them. Per the germline V gene, CDR1 is MNHEY and CDR2 is SMNVEV (reference sequence). CDR3 in amino acids: CASSGPGQPQHF. The CDR3 nucleotides are TGTGCCAGCAGTGGGCCGGGGCAGCCCCAGCATTTT.

The chain combines TRBV7-9 with TRBJ2-7; 13 bases align to TRBD2. The CDR3 contains 14 residues. V shed 5 bases, J shed 6 bases, and the junction held 4 bases outside the gene matches. Germline-derived CDR1 and CDR2 are SEHNR and FQNEAQ (reference sequence). The CDR3: CASSPTSGGIEQYF. The DNA of the CDR3 is TGTGCCAGCAGCCCGACTAGCGGGGGGATCGAGCAGTACTTC.